The 20 T cell receptor beta chains below all came from one sample that was sequenced in a study of blood T cell repertoires in COVID-19. TCRdb's table, derived via immunoSEQ multiplex PCR, lists solely in-frame clones and lacks some. The sample has 350,000 or so clones, 90% seen once; the top ten hold around 7%. The sequenced sample was peripheral blood. These receptors all stem from a man in his late teens or twenties with active or convalescent COVID-19.

This rearrangement joins TRBV7-9 to TRBJ1-4; D unresolved. Looked up from germline, CDR1 is SEHNR and CDR2 is FQNEAQ (reference sequence). The V end lost 3 bases, the J end lost 7 bases, and 6 bases lay between the germline ends. CDR3 length equals 12 residues. The CDR3 DNA reads as TGTGCCAGCAGCTTCGGTGGTGAAAAACTGTTTTTT. This gives the protein CASSFGGEKLFF.

The rearrangement joins TRBV4-1 to TRBJ1-1; D remains ambiguous. The V and J ends lost 4 bases and 0 bases respectively, with 12 bases between them. The CDR3 length is 15 residues. CDR1 and CDR2 from the germline V gene are MGHRA and YSYEKL. The CDR3 DNA sequence: TGCGCCAGCAGCCGTGGCCTCCTGGTGAACACTGAAGCTTTCTTT. Translation gives CASSRGLLVNTEAFF.

The genes are TRBV28 and TRBJ2-7; tentatively, D is TRBD2 (5 bases). The CDR3 length is 15 residues. Germline values: CDR1 MDHEN, CDR2 SYDVKM. V lost 6 bases to trimming and J lost 0 bases, with 15 bases between them. CDR3 protein: CASRDTRSASYEQYF. CDR3 nucleotide sequence: TGTGCCAGCAGGGATACTAGATCCGCCTCCTACGAGCAGTACTTC.

This sequence joins TRBV2 and TRBJ2-3; 7 bases align to TRBD1. CDR3 length: 14 amino acids. Germline V gene data show CDR1 as SNHLY and CDR2 as FYNNEI. The ends lost 6 bases at V and 4 bases at J; junction bases unmatched: 7. The CDR3 protein is CASRRDRSPDTQYF. In DNA, the CDR3 is TGTGCCAGCAGGAGGGACAGAAGCCCAGATACGCAGTATTTT.

The J gene is TRBJ1-1, the V gene TRBV2; 7 nucleotides line up with TRBD1. The CDR3 has 14 amino acids. V shed 6 bases and J 4 bases; nucleotides not matched to a gene: 8. Germline V gene sequence: CDR1 SNHLY, CDR2 FYNNEI. CDR3 sequence reads: CASRRQGLITEAFF. CDR3 bases: TGTGCCAGCAGGAGACAGGGTTTAATCACTGAAGCTTTCTTT.

V usage is TRBV11-2 and J usage is TRBJ2-7, with TRBD1 identical over 8 bases. The germline gives CDR1 SGHAT, CDR2 FQNNGV. V lost 4 bases, J lost 5 bases, and 1 base stayed unmatched. This CDR3 is 12 amino acids long. CDR3 DNA: TGTGCCAGCAGCTCGGACAGGGACGAGCAGTACTTC. Residues: CASSSDRDEQYF.

The V call is TRBV11-2, the J call TRBJ2-6; 10 nucleotides align to TRBD1. V was pared by 1 base and J by 12 bases, with 3 bases of the junction left unmatched. From germline, CDR1 is SGHAT and CDR2 FQNNGV. CDR3 size: 14 residues. DNA for the CDR3: TGTGCCAGCAGCTTAGTGGGACAGGGGATCGTCCTGACTTTC. As protein: CASSLVGQGIVLTF.

The chain recombines TRBV18 with TRBJ2-5; 8 bases are shared with TRBD1. V shed 5 bases and J 4 bases; nucleotides not matched to a gene: 3. Germline V lookup: CDR1 KGHSH, CDR2 LQKENI. This CDR3 is 13 amino acids long. The CDR3 DNA follows: TGTGCCAGCTCATCCGGACAGGGAGAGACCCAGTACTTC. This codes for CASSSGQGETQYF.

This chain uses TRBV2 with TRBJ2-3; 11 nucleotides align to TRBD2. The CDR3 length is 16 residues. Germline V gene data show CDR1 as SNHLY and CDR2 as FYNNEI. Losses at the gene ends were 5 bases for V and 1 base for J; bases not matched to a gene: 5. CDR3 coding DNA: TGTGCCAGCAGTTTAGCGGGGGGGCCAGGCACAGATACGCAGTATTTT. Translation gives CASSLAGGPGTDTQYF.

The gene calls are TRBV11-2 and TRBJ2-1; tentatively, D is TRBD1 (5 bases). Trimming removed 1 base at V and 3 bases at J, with 7 bases between. This CDR3 has 14 amino acids. The germline CDR1 and CDR2 sequences are SGHAT and FQNNGV. CDR3 region: CASSLVQDYNEQFF. In DNA form, the CDR3 reads TGTGCCAGCAGCTTAGTACAGGACTACAATGAGCAGTTCTTC.

The V gene is TRBV5-1, the J gene TRBJ1-3, with D hard to call. V gave up 0 bases and J gave up 7 bases, with 5 bases separating them. Germline assignment: CDR1 SGHRS and CDR2 YFSETQ. The length of the CDR3 is 12 residues. This CDR3 reads CASSLGENTIYF. The CDR3 DNA sequence: TGCGCCAGCAGCTTGGGGGAGAACACCATATATTTT. The whole variable domain, remainder taken from reference TRBV5-1 and TRBJ1-3, is KAGVTQTPRYLIKTRGQQVTLSCSPISGHRSVSWYQQTPGQGLQFLFEYFSETQRNKGNFPGRFSGRQFSNSRSEMNVSTLELGDSALYLCASSLGENTIYFGEGSWLTVV.

V gene TRBV28 combines with J gene TRBJ1-6; D is perhaps TRBD1 (5 bases). This CDR3 spans 15 amino acids. The V gene lost 4 bases and the J gene lost 5 bases, with 12 bases spanning the gap. Germline CDR1 and CDR2: MDHEN and SYDVKM. The CDR3 nucleotides read TGTGCCAGCAGTTCCCCAGGCAGGGATAATTCACCCCTCCACTTT. Protein: CASSSPGRDNSPLHF.

This rearrangement joins TRBV28 to TRBJ1-6; 11 positions match TRBD1. The CDR3 runs 18 residues. The J segment lost 5 bases and the V segment lost 1 base, leaving 7 bases of the junction unmatched. CDR1 and CDR2 from the germline V gene are MDHEN and SYDVKM. CDR3 sequence reads: CASSLSAGTGGNNSPLHF. The CDR3 DNA reads TGTGCCAGCAGTTTATCCGCCGGGACAGGGGGGAATAATTCACCCCTCCACTTT.

As concerns this clone: An end of the junction differs from the germline gene, which may be a read error. This chain uses TRBV7-2 with TRBJ2-1, with TRBD2 matching over 7 bases. The CDR3 totals 16 residues. Germline CDR1 and CDR2: SGHTA and FQGNSA. The CDR3 sequence is CASSLGGTISHNEQFF. In DNA form, the CDR3 reads TGTGCCAGCAGCTTAGGAGGGACTATCTCCCACAATGAGCAGTTCTTC. The variable domain in full, with the rest retrieved from reference TRBV7-2 and TRBJ2-1, is GAGVSQSPSNKVTEKGKDVELRCDPISGHTALYWYRQSLGQGLEFLIYFQGNSAPDKSGLPSDRFSAERTGGSVSTLTIQRTQQEDSAVYLCASSLGGTISHNEQFFGPGTRLTVL.

V gene TRBV11-2 combines with J gene TRBJ1-5; a possible D gene is TRBD1 (5 bases). The V and J ends lost 5 bases and 5 bases respectively, with 13 bases between them. Germline loops: CDR1 SGHAT, CDR2 FQNNGV. The CDR3 consists of 14 residues. The CDR3 DNA is TGTGCCAGCAGCAAAGGGCAGGGCGATCAGCCCCAGCATTTT. Translated: CASSKGQGDQPQHF. Complete variable domain (other parts from reference TRBV11-2 and TRBJ1-5): EAGVAQSPRYKIIEKRQSVAFWCNPISGHATLYWYQQILGQGPKLLIQFQNNGVVDDSQLPKDRFSAERLKGVDSTLKIQPAKLEDSAVYLCASSKGQGDQPQHFGDGTRLSIL.

CDR3 nucleotide sequence: TGTGCTAGTGGTTCGGGGTGGAATGAGCAGTTCTTC. Residues: CASGSGWNEQFF. The chain uses TRBV12-5 and TRBJ2-1; maybe TRBD2 (5 bases). Germline V lookup: CDR1 LGHNT, CDR2 FRNRAP. This CDR3 is 12 amino acids long. Trimming removed 4 bases from V and 7 bases from J, with 8 bases in between.

The chain combines TRBV19 with TRBJ2-5; a weak D match, TRBD2 (5 bases). Trimming removed 3 bases at V and 4 bases at J, with 12 bases between. The germline CDR1 and CDR2 sequences are LNHDA and SQIVND (reference sequence). The CDR3 is 14 residues long. The CDR3 sequence: CASSMRAESETQYF. The CDR3 DNA follows: TGTGCCAGTAGTATGCGGGCAGAGTCAGAGACCCAGTACTTC.

The rearrangement links TRBV7-9 to TRBJ2-7; 7 positions match TRBD1. CDR3 size: 15 residues. V shed 5 bases and J 3 bases; nucleotides not matched to a gene: 10. Germline CDR1 and CDR2: SEHNR and FQNEAQ (reference sequence). CDR3 residues: CASSHPGTENYEQYF. Here the CDR3 DNA reads TGTGCCAGCAGCCACCCCGGGACAGAGAACTACGAGCAGTACTTC.

This clone has only one observation. This rearrangement joins TRBV5-1 to TRBJ1-2; 8 bases fit TRBD1. This CDR3 region has 14 residues. Germline CDR1 reads SGHRS; CDR2 reads YFSETQ. V gave up 4 bases and J gave up 4 bases; unmatched junction bases: 6. In DNA, the CDR3 is TGCGCCAGCAGCCAGAGCACAGGGGGCTATGGCTACACCTTC. Amino acid sequence: CASSQSTGGYGYTF. Based on the CDR3 plus reference TRBV5-1 and TRBJ1-2, the full variable domain is KAGVTQTPRYLIKTRGQQVTLSCSPISGHRSVSWYQQTPGQGLQFLFEYFSETQRNKGNFPGRFSGRQFSNSRSEMNVSTLELGDSALYLCASSQSTGGYGYTFGSGTRLTVV.

The chain combines TRBV6-5 with TRBJ2-5, with TRBD1 matching over 7 bases. Germline lookup yields CDR1 MNHEY and CDR2 SVGAGI. The CDR3 is 13 amino acids. V lost 9 bases and J lost 5; bases outside the gene matches: 9. CDR3 sequence: CASRWGQTETQYF. CDR3 bases: TGTGCCAGTCGCTGGGGACAGACGGAGACCCAGTACTTC.